Listed here are 15 T cell receptor beta chains from one sample, sequenced in a study of a mutant IDH1 vaccine in newly diagnosed glioma. Sequencing used immunoSEQ multiplex PCR; TCRdb keeps in-frame clones, though not all of them. The sample has around 99,000 clones; roughly 75% are singletons. Noted time point: baseline, week 1 (first vaccination visit). Treatment indicated: pre-vaccination baseline after standard-of-care therapy. This specimen was PBMCs, taken from a glioma patient treated with radiotherapy, temozolomide or both. Every receptor here comes from a man aged 35-49 years with glioma.

Regarding this clone: This sample includes further DNA sequences coding for the same CDR3. Here the CDR3 reads CASRLDRSSYNEQFF. In nucleotides, the CDR3 is TGTGCCAGTAGACTAGACAGGAGCTCCTACAATGAGCAGTTCTTC. The V and J genes are TRBV19 and TRBJ2-1, with a tentative D call TRBD1 (6 bases). Trimming pared 6 bases from V and 0 bases from J, leaving 12 bases between. The CDR3 totals 15 residues. Per the germline V gene, CDR1 is LNHDA and CDR2 is SQIVND (reference sequence).

The chain recombines TRBV19 with TRBJ1-2; perhaps TRBD1 as D (6 bases). This CDR3 contains 17 residues. Germline CDR1 reads LNHDA; CDR2 reads SQIVND (reference sequence). V lost 1 base to trimming and J lost 3 bases, with 18 bases between them. CDR3 sequence (DNA): TGTGCCAGTAGTATAGCCTACAGGGTGGGACCGTACTATGGCTACACCTTC. Residues: CASSIAYRVGPYYGYTF.

The chain uses TRBV30 and TRBJ1-6; 7 bases line up with TRBD1. V trimming: 5 bases; J trimming: 6 bases; junction bases outside the gene matches: 4. The CDR3 sequence is 13 residues long. Germline assignment: CDR1 GTSNPN and CDR2 SVGIG (reference sequence). The CDR3 sequence: CAWQRDSNSPLHF. The DNA of the CDR3 is TGTGCCTGGCAAAGGGACAGTAATTCACCCCTCCACTTT.

The chain is built from TRBV4-3 and TRBJ1-1; D possibly corresponds to TRBD1 (5 bases). V gave up 3 bases and J gave up 7 bases, with 15 bases separating them. Germline V gene lookup returns CDR1 LGHNA and CDR2 YSLEER. This CDR3 is built from 14 residues. DNA for the CDR3: TGCGCCAGCAGCCACTTGGCGGGGGTAGGTGAAGCTTTCTTT. Encoded protein: CASSHLAGVGEAFF.

J is TRBJ2-7 and V is TRBV2; TRBD1 might be the D (5 bases). Trimming shortened V by 5 bases and J by 3 bases, and 8 bases separated the two germline ends. Germline assignment: CDR1 SNHLY and CDR2 FYNNEI. The CDR3 is made up of 12 amino acids. The chain's CDR3 is CASSPTDYEQYF. In nucleotides, the CDR3 is TGTGCCAGCAGTCCGACAGACTACGAGCAGTACTTC. The variable domain in full, with the rest retrieved from reference TRBV2 and TRBJ2-7, is EPEVTQTPSHQVTQMGQEVILRCVPISNHLYFYWYRQILGQKVEFLVSFYNNEISEKSEIFDDQFSVERPDGSNFTLKIRSTKLEDSAMYFCASSPTDYEQYFGPGTRLTVT.

The V and J genes are TRBV6-1 and TRBJ1-5; D remains unclear. In germline, CDR1 is MNHNS, CDR2 SASEGT. CDR3 length: 16 residues. Trimming removed 4 bases at V and 6 bases at J, with 19 bases between. CDR3 nucleotide sequence: TGTGCCAGCAGTGCAGAAATCGGACTGACGACTCAGCCCCAGCATTTT. Protein sequence: CASSAEIGLTTQPQHF.

The rearrangement joins TRBV10-3 to TRBJ2-3, with 12 bases that match TRBD2. Germline lookup yields CDR1 ENHRY and CDR2 SYGVKD. Trimming removed 4 bases from V and 4 bases from J; junction bases left unmatched: 0. The CDR3 spans 14 residues. In DNA, the CDR3 is TGTGCCATCAGTGGACTAGCGGGAGCAGATACGCAGTATTTT. This translates into CAISGLAGADTQYF.

In its sample, this clone was seen once. The chain couples TRBV11-3 to TRBJ1-2; TRBD1 agrees at 7 bases. The CDR3 spans 14 residues. Germline-derived CDR1 and CDR2 are SGHNT and YENEEA. With 6 bases clipped from V and 3 bases from J, the junction kept 7 bases outside the gene matches. CDR3 DNA sequence: TGTGCCAGCAGGCCTCGACAGGGACACTATGGCTACACCTTC. Translated, it gives CASRPRQGHYGYTF.

The rearrangement links TRBV4-3 to TRBJ2-3; no clear D gene. Deletions cut 2 bases from V and 3 bases from J, with 6 bases between. The CDR3 has 13 amino acids. Germline V gene lookup returns CDR1 LGHNA and CDR2 YSLEER. CDR3 loop: CASSQTDTDTQYF. The CDR3 nucleotides read TGCGCCAGCAGCCAAACAGATACAGATACGCAGTATTTT.

The gene calls are TRBV5-4 and TRBJ2-3; the D gene is possibly TRBD2 (5 bases). V shed 4 bases and J shed 1 base, with 10 bases lying between them. The CDR3 is 14 residues long. Germline V gene lookup returns CDR1 SGHNT and CDR2 YYREEE (reference sequence). In DNA, the CDR3 is TGTGCCAGCAGCCCGGGATTTGGCACAGATACGCAGTATTTT. This gives the protein CASSPGFGTDTQYF.

The rearrangement links TRBV2 to TRBJ2-1, with TRBD1 identical over 8 bases. Losses at the gene ends were 11 bases for V and 2 bases for J; bases not matched to a gene: 5. CDR1 is SNHLY and CDR2 is FYNNEI in the germline V gene. This CDR3 comprises 13 residues. The CDR3 DNA sequence: TGTGCCTCTCGGACAGGGACCTACAATGAGCAGTTCTTC. This sequence encodes CASRTGTYNEQFF. Looking up the rest from reference TRBV2 and TRBJ2-1 gives the full variable domain: EPEVTQTPSHQVTQMGQEVILRCVPISNHLYFYWYRQILGQKVEFLVSFYNNEISEKSEIFDDQFSVERPDGSNFTLKIRSTKLEDSAMYFCASRTGTYNEQFFGPGTRLTVL.

The chain carries TRBV5-5 and TRBJ1-2; TRBD1 aligns across 11 bases. Trimming cost V 4 bases and J 2 bases; bases outside gene matches: 7. Germline CDR1 reads SGHKS; CDR2 reads YYEKEE (reference sequence). The CDR3 loop spans 16 amino acids. The DNA of the CDR3 is TGTGCCAGCAGCACGGCCGGGACAGGGGGGAACTATGGCTACACCTTC. Its translation is CASSTAGTGGNYGYTF. Full variable domain (rest looked up from reference TRBV5-5 and TRBJ1-2): DAGVTQSPTHLIKTRGQQVTLRCSPISGHKSVSWYQQVLGQGPQFIFQYYEKEERGRGNFPDRFSARQFPNYSSELNVNALLLGDSALYLCASSTAGTGGNYGYTFGSGTRLTVV.

The V call is TRBV19, the J call TRBJ2-7; TRBD2 agrees at 8 bases. The CDR3 is 16 amino acids. Germline CDR1 reads LNHDA; CDR2 reads SQIVND (reference sequence). J was trimmed by 4 bases and V by 6 bases; bases with no gene match: 14. The CDR3 DNA reads as TGTGCCAGTAGCCCCGCCCAATACGGGAGGGTTTACGAGCAGTACTTC. It is translated as CASSPAQYGRVYEQYF.

The J gene is TRBJ2-7, the V gene TRBV28; 13 bases are a match to TRBD2. This CDR3 region has 19 residues. The J segment lost 2 bases and the V segment lost 5 bases, leaving 15 bases of the junction unmatched. Germline V lookup: CDR1 MDHEN, CDR2 SYDVKM. CDR3 amino acids: CASSETGLAGRNGPYEQYF. As DNA, the CDR3 is TGTGCCAGCAGTGAAACGGGACTAGCGGGACGGAACGGCCCCTACGAGCAGTACTTC.

The CDR3 sequence is CASSFRGQGAGELFF. The CDR3 DNA sequence: TGTGCCAGCAGTTTCCGAGGGCAGGGAGCCGGGGAGCTGTTTTTT. V is TRBV2 and J is TRBJ2-2; D possibly uses TRBD1 or TRBD2 (5 bases each). V dropped 5 bases and J dropped 6 bases, with 16 bases sitting between them. Germline CDR1 and CDR2: SNHLY and FYNNEI. The CDR3 has 15 residues. Using reference TRBV2 and TRBJ2-2 for the parts outside the CDR3, the full variable domain is EPEVTQTPSHQVTQMGQEVILRCVPISNHLYFYWYRQILGQKVEFLVSFYNNEISEKSEIFDDQFSVERPDGSNFTLKIRSTKLEDSAMYFCASSFRGQGAGELFFGEGSRLTVL.